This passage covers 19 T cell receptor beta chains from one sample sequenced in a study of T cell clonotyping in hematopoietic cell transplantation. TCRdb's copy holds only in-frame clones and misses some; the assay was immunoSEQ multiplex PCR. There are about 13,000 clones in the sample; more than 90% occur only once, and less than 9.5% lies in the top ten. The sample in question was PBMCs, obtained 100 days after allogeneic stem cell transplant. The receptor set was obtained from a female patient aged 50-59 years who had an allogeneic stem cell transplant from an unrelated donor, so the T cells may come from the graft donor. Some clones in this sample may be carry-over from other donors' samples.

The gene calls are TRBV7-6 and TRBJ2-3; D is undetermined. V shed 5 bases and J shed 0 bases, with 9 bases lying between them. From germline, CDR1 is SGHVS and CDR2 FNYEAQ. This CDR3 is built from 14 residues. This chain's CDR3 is CASSERVSTDTQYF. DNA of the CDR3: TGTGCCAGCAGCGAAAGGGTCAGCACAGATACGCAGTATTTT.

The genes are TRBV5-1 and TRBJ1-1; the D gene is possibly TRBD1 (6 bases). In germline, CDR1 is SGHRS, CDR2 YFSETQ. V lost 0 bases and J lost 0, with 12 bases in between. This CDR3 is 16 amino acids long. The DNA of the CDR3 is TGCGCCAGCAGCTTGGCCCGGGACACCTTGAACACTGAAGCTTTCTTT. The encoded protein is CASSLARDTLNTEAFF. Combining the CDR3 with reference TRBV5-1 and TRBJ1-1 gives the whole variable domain KAGVTQTPRYLIKTRGQQVTLSCSPISGHRSVSWYQQTPGQGLQFLFEYFSETQRNKGNFPGRFSGRQFSNSRSEMNVSTLELGDSALYLCASSLARDTLNTEAFFGQGTRLTVV.

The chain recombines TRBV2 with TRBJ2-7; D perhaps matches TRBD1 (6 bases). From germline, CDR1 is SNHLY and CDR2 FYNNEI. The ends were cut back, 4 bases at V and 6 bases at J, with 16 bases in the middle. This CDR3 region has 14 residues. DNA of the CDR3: TGTGCCAGCAGTGTTGTGGTCAGGGGTCGCGAGCAGTACTTC. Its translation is CASSVVVRGREQYF.

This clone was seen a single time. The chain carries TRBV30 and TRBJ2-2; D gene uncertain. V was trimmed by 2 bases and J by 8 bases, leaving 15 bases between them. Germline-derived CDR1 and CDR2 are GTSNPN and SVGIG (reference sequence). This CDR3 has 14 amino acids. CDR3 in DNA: TGTGCCTGGAGTCTCCCAGTCGGTGGAGGGGAGCTGTTTTTT. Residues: CAWSLPVGGGELFF. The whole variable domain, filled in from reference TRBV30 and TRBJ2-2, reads SQTIHQWPATLVQPVGSPLSLECTVEGTSNPNLYWYRQAAGRGLQLLFYSVGIGQISSEVPQNLSASRPQDRQFILSSKKLLLSDSGFYLCAWSLPVGGGELFFGEGSRLTVL.

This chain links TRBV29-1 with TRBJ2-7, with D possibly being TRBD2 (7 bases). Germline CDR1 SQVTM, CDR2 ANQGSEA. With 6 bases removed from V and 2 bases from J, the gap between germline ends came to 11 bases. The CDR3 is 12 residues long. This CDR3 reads CSVGRDTYEQYF. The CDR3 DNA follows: TGCAGCGTAGGGAGGGACACCTACGAGCAGTACTTC.

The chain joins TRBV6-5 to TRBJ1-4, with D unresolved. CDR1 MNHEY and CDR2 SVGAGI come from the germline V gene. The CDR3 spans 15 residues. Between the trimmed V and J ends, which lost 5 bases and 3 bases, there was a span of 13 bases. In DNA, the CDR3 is TGTGCCAGCAGTCCTACCTGGGAATCTAATGAAAAACTGTTTTTT. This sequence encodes CASSPTWESNEKLFF.

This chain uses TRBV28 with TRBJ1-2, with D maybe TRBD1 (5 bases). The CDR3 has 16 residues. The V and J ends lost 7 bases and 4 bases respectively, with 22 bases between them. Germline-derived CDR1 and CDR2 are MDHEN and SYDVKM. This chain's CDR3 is CASKSLGTELIYGYTF. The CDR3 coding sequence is TGTGCCAGCAAATCTCTTGGGACGGAACTGATCTATGGCTACACCTTC.

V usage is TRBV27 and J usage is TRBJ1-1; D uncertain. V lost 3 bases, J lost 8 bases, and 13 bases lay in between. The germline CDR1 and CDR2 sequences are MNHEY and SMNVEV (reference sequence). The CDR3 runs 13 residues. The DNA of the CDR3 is TGTGCCAGCAGTTTGAGGAGGGTTGAAGAAGCTTTCTTT. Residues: CASSLRRVEEAFF.

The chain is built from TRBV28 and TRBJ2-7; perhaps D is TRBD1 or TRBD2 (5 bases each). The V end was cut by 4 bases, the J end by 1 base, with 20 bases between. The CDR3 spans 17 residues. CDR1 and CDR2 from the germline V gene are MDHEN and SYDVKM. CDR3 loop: CASSSPRGTRRSYEQYF. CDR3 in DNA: TGTGCCAGCAGTTCCCCGCGAGGGACCCGCAGGTCCTACGAGCAGTACTTC.

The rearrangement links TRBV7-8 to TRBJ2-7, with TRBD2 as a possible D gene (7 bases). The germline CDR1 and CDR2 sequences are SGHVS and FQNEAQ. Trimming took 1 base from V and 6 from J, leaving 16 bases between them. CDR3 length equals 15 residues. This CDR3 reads CASSLVGGGVSEQYF. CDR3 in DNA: TGTGCCAGCAGCTTAGTAGGGGGAGGGGTGAGCGAGCAGTACTTC.

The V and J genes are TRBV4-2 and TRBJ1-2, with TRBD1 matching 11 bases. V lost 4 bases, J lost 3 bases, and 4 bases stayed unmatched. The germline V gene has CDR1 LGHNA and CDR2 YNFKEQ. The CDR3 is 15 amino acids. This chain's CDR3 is CASSRGQGADYGYTF. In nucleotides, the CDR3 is TGTGCCAGCAGCCGCGGACAGGGGGCGGACTATGGCTACACCTTC.

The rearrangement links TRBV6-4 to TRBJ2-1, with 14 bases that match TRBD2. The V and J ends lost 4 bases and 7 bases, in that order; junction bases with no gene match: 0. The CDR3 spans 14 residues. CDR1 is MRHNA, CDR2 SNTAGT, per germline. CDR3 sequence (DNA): TGTGCCAGCAGTGGACTAGCGGGAGGGAATGAGCAGTTCTTC. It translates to CASSGLAGGNEQFF.

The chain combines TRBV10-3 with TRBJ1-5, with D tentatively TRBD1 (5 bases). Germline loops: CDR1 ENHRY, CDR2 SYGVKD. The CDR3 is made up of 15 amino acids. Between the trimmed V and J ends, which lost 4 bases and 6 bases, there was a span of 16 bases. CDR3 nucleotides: TGTGCCATCAGTGGAGGTCAGGGTGACGGTCAGCCCCAGCATTTT. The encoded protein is CAISGGQGDGQPQHF.

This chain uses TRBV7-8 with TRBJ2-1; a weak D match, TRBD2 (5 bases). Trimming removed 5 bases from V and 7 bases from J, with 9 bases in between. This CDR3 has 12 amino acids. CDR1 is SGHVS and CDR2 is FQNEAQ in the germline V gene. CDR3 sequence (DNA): TGTGCCAGCAGCCTGGACTCGAATGAGCAGTTCTTC. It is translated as CASSLDSNEQFF.

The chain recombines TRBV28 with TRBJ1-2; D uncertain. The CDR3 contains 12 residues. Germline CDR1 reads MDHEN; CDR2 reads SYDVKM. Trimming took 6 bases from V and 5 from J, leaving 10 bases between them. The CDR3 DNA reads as TGTGCCAGCAGAGCGAGGTGGTATGGCTACACCTTC. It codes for CASRARWYGYTF.

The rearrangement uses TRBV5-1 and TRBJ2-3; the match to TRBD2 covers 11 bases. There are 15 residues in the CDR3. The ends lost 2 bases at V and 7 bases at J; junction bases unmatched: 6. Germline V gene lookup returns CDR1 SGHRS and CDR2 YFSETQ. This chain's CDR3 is CASSFLAGGPNTQYF. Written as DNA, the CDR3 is TGCGCCAGCAGCTTTTTAGCGGGAGGGCCTAATACGCAGTATTTT.

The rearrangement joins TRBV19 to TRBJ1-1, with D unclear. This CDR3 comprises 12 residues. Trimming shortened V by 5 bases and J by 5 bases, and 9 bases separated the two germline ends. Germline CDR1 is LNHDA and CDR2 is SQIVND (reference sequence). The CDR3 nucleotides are TGTGCCAGTAGTCTCATGAGTACTGAAGCTTTCTTT. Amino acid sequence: CASSLMSTEAFF. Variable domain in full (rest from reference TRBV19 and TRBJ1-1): DGGITQSPKYLFRKEGQNVTLSCEQNLNHDAMYWYRQDPGQGLRLIYYSQIVNDFQKGDIAEGYSVSREKKESFPLTVTSAQKNPTAFYLCASSLMSTEAFFGQGTRLTVV.

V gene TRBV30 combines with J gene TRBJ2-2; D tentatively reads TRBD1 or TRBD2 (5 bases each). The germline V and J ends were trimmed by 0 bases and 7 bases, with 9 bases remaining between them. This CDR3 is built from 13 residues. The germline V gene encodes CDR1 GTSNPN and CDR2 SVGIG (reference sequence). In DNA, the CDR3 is TGTGCCTGGAGTGTACCAGGGAGCGGGGAGCTGTTTTTT. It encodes CAWSVPGSGELFF.

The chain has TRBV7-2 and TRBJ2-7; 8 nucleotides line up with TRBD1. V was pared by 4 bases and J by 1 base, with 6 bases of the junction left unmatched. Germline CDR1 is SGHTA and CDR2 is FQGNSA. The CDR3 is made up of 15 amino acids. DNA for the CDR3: TGTGCCAGCAGCTCCTCCGGGACAGGATCCTACGAGCAGTACTTC. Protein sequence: CASSSSGTGSYEQYF.